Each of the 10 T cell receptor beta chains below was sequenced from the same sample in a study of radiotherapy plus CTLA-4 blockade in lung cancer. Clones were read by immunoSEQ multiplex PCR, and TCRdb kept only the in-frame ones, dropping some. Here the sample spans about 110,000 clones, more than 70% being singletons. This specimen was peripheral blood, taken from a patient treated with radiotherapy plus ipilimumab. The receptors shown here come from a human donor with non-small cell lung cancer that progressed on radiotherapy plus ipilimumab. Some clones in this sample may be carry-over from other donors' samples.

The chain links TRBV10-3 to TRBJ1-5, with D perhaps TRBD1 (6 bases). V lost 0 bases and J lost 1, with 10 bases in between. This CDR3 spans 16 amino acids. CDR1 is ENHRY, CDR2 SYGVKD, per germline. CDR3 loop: CAISESMGASNQPQHF. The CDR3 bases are TGTGCCATCAGTGAGTCGATGGGGGCCAGCAATCAGCCCCAGCATTTT.

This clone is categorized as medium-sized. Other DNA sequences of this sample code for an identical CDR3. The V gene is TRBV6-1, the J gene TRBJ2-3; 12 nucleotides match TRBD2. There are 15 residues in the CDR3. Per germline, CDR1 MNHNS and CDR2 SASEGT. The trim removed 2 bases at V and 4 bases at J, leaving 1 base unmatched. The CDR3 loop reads CASSELAGGPDTQYF. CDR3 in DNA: TGTGCCAGCAGTGAACTAGCGGGGGGGCCAGATACGCAGTATTTT.

In DNA form, the CDR3 reads TGCGCCAGCAGCTTAGGGCAGGGGTGGAACACTGAAGCTTTCTTT. Residues: CASSLGQGWNTEAFF. The chain employs TRBV5-1 and TRBJ1-1; D is perhaps TRBD1 (6 bases). V was shortened by 2 bases and J by 1 base, with 12 bases between the two germline ends. CDR1 SGHRS and CDR2 YFSETQ come from the germline V gene. The CDR3 spans 15 residues. Supplemented by reference TRBV5-1 and TRBJ1-1, the full variable domain reads KAGVTQTPRYLIKTRGQQVTLSCSPISGHRSVSWYQQTPGQGLQFLFEYFSETQRNKGNFPGRFSGRQFSNSRSEMNVSTLELGDSALYLCASSLGQGWNTEAFFGQGTRLTVV.

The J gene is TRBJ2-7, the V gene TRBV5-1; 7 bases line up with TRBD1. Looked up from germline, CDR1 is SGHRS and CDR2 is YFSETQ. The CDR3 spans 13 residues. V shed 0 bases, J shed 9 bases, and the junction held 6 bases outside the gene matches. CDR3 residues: CASSLEGAGRQYF. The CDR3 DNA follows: TGCGCCAGCAGCTTGGAGGGGGCGGGTAGGCAGTACTTC.

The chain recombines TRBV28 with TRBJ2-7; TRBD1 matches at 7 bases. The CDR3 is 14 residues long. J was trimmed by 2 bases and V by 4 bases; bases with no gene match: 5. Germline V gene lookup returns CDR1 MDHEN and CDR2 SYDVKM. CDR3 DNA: TGTGCCAGCAGTTATACCGGGACAGCCTACGAGCAGTACTTC. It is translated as CASSYTGTAYEQYF.

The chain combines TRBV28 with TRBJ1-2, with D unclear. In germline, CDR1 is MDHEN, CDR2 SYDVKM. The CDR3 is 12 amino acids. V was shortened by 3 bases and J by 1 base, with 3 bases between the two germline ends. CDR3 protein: CASSFVNYGYTF. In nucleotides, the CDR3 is TGTGCCAGCAGTTTCGTTAACTATGGCTACACCTTC.

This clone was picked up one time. The CDR3 nucleotides read TGTGCCAGCAGTGACAGGGTAAAAGAGACCCAGTACTTC. It translates to CASSDRVKETQYF. The rearrangement joins TRBV2 to TRBJ2-5; D might be TRBD1 (5 bases). V was clipped by 3 bases and J by 3 bases, with 8 bases between them. The CDR3 has 13 residues. Germline values: CDR1 SNHLY, CDR2 FYNNEI.

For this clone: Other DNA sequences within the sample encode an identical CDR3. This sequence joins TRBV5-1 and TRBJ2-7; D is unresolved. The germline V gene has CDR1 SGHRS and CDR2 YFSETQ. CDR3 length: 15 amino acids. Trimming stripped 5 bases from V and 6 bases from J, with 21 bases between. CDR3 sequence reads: CASSYTGPLRGEQYF. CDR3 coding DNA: TGCGCCAGCAGTTACACCGGACCCCTGCGCGGCGAGCAGTACTTC.

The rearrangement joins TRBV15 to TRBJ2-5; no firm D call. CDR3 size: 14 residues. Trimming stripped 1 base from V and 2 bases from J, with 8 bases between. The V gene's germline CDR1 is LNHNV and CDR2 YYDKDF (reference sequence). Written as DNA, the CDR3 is TGTGCCACCAGCAGAGGAACAAGGCAAGAGACCCAGTACTTC. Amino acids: CATSRGTRQETQYF. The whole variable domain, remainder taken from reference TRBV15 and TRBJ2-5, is DAMVIQNPRYQVTQFGKPVTLSCSQTLNHNVMYWYQQKSSQAPKLLFHYYDKDFNNEADTPDNFQSRRPNTSFCFLDIRSPGLGDTAMYLCATSRGTRQETQYFGPGTRLLVL.

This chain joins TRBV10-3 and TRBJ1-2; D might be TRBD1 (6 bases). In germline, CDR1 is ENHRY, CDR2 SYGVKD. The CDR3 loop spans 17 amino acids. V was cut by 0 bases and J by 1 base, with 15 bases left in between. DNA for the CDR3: TGTGCCATCAGTGAGTCGAGCGGACAGAGACTTAACTATGGCTACACCTTC. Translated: CAISESSGQRLNYGYTF.